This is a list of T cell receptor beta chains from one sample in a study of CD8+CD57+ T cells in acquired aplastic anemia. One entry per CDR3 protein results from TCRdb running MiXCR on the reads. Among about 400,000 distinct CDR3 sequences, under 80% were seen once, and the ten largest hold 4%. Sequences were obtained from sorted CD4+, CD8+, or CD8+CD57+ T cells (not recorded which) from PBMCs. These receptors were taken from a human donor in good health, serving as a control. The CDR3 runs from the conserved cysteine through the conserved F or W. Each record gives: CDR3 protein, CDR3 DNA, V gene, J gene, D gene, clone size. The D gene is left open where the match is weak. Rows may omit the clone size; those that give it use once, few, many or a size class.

CDR3aa: CASSFTGTGGVEQYF
CDR3nt: TGTGCCAGCAGCTTTACCGGGACAGGGGGCGTTGAGCAGTACTTC
v_gene: TRBV7-2
j_gene: TRBJ2-7
d_gene: TRBD1
abundance: NA

CDR3aa: CAGSIVVSTEAFF
CDR3nt: TGTGCCGGGTCTATTGTAGTTAGCACTGAAGCTTTCTTT
v_gene: TRBV7-2
j_gene: TRBJ1-1
d_gene: NA
abundance: NA

CDR3aa: CASSFDSNPAAHF
CDR3nt: TGTGCCAGCAGCTTTGACAGTAACCCTGCAGCGCACTTT
v_gene: TRBV7-2
j_gene: TRBJ1-5
d_gene: NA
abundance: NA

CDR3aa: CSARMSGTANVLTF
CDR3nt: TGCAGCGCTAGAATGTCTGGGACAGCGAACGTCCTGACTTTC
v_gene: TRBV20-1
j_gene: TRBJ2-6
d_gene: TRBD1
abundance: once

CDR3aa: CASSSRQSPDTQYYF
CDR3nt: TGTGCCAGCAGCTCCAGACAGTCCCCAGATACGCAGTATTACTTC
v_gene: TRBV7-9
j_gene: TRBJ2-7
d_gene: NA
abundance: NA

CDR3aa: CASTASASTDTQYF
CDR3nt: TGTGCCAGCACAGCCTCAGCCTCCACAGATACGCAGTATTTT
v_gene: TRBV7-2
j_gene: TRBJ2-3
d_gene: NA
abundance: once

CDR3aa: CSARGRGGRNGYTF
CDR3nt: TGCAGTGCAAGGGGTAGGGGGGGACGCAATGGCTACACCTTC
v_gene: TRBV20-1
j_gene: TRBJ1-2
d_gene: NA
abundance: NA

CDR3aa: CSGGHDNQVQFF
CDR3nt: TGCAGTGGGGGTCACGATAACCAGGTCCAGTTCTTC
v_gene: TRBV20-1
j_gene: TRBJ2-1
d_gene: NA
abundance: once

CDR3aa: CASSTGGQNEQYF
CDR3nt: TGCGCCAGCAGTACAGGGGGCCAGAACGAGCAGTACTTC
v_gene: TRBV10-2
j_gene: TRBJ2-7
d_gene: TRBD1
abundance: few

CDR3aa: CASSLEGGSATQYF
CDR3nt: TGTGCCAGCAGCTTGGAGGGGGGTTCAGCTACGCAGTATTTT
v_gene: TRBV5-1
j_gene: TRBJ2-3
d_gene: NA
abundance: NA

CDR3aa: CAIGEGLGSPLHF
CDR3nt: TGTGCCATCGGTGAGGGGCTTGGATCACCCCTCCACTTT
v_gene: TRBV10-3
j_gene: TRBJ1-6
d_gene: NA
abundance: few

CDR3aa: CASSQRQGVSEAFF
CDR3nt: TGTGCCAGCAGCCAACGACAGGGAGTCTCTGAAGCTTTCTTT
v_gene: TRBV7-6
j_gene: TRBJ1-1
d_gene: TRBD1
abundance: NA

CDR3aa: CASSPGQGAEAFF
CDR3nt: TGTGCCAGCAGCCCAGGGCAGGGGGCCGAAGCTTTCTTT
v_gene: TRBV11-2
j_gene: TRBJ1-1
d_gene: TRBD1
abundance: NA

CDR3aa: CASSIRTASSYEQYF
CDR3nt: TGTGCCAGTAGTATCAGGACAGCCAGCTCCTACGAGCAGTACTTC
v_gene: TRBV19
j_gene: TRBJ2-7
d_gene: NA
abundance: few

CDR3aa: CASSLKQEGYRHEFF
CDR3nt: TGTGCCAGCAGCTTAAAACAGGAGGGGTACCGACACGAGTTCTTC
v_gene: TRBV7-2
j_gene: TRBJ2-1
d_gene: NA
abundance: NA

CDR3aa: CGSRGLSSYNEQFF
CDR3nt: TGTGGCAGCAGGGGTTTATCTTCCTACAATGAGCAGTTCTTC
v_gene: TRBV2
j_gene: TRBJ2-1
d_gene: NA
abundance: NA

CDR3aa: CAWSPDRGPPNEKLFF
CDR3nt: TGTGCCTGGAGTCCAGACAGGGGGCCCCCTAATGAAAAACTGTTTTTT
v_gene: TRBV30
j_gene: TRBJ1-4
d_gene: TRBD1
abundance: NA

CDR3aa: CASNADSDSEAFF
CDR3nt: TGTGCCAGCAACGCGGACAGCGACTCTGAAGCTTTCTTT
v_gene: TRBV12-3/TRBV12-4
j_gene: TRBJ1-1
d_gene: NA
abundance: NA

CDR3aa: CAATGDHTGELFF
CDR3nt: TGTGCCGCGACAGGGGATCACACCGGGGAGCTGTTTTTT
v_gene: TRBV30
j_gene: TRBJ2-2
d_gene: TRBD1
abundance: few

CDR3aa: CASSFTGQTADTQYF
CDR3nt: TGTGCCAGCAGCTTTACCGGCCAAACGGCAGATACGCAGTATTTT
v_gene: TRBV7-9
j_gene: TRBJ2-3
d_gene: NA
abundance: NA

CDR3aa: CASSFITPDRIDEQYF
CDR3nt: TGTGCCAGCAGCTTTATTACCCCCGACAGGATTGACGAGCAGTACTTC
v_gene: TRBV7-2
j_gene: TRBJ2-7
d_gene: NA
abundance: NA

CDR3aa: CSVAPGRNSPLHF
CDR3nt: TGCAGCGTTGCCCCCGGCCGGAATTCACCCCTCCACTTT
v_gene: TRBV29-1
j_gene: TRBJ1-6
d_gene: NA
abundance: many

CDR3aa: CASSLDAGELNVVTF
CDR3nt: TGTGCCAGCAGCTTGGACGCCGGGGAGCTGAACGTTGTAACTTTC
v_gene: TRBV7-9
j_gene: TRBJ2-6
d_gene: NA
abundance: NA

CDR3aa: CASRDPGQTDTQYF
CDR3nt: TGTGCCAGCAGGGACCCCGGACAAACAGATACGCAGTATTTT
v_gene: TRBV6-1
j_gene: TRBJ2-3
d_gene: NA
abundance: NA

CDR3aa: CASSLAIAGSGTDF
CDR3nt: TGTGCCAGCAGCTTAGCGATAGCGGGGTCTGGCACAGATTTT
v_gene: TRBV7-2
j_gene: TRBJ1-1
d_gene: NA
abundance: NA

CDR3aa: CASKETGAQPQHF
CDR3nt: TGTGCCAGCAAAGAGACAGGGGCTCAGCCCCAGCATTTT
v_gene: TRBV2
j_gene: TRBJ1-5
d_gene: TRBD1
abundance: many

CDR3aa: CASSPLGTGGGQPQHF
CDR3nt: TGTGCCAGCAGCCCCCTTGGGACAGGGGGCGGGCAGCCCCAGCATTTT
v_gene: TRBV7-3
j_gene: TRBJ1-5
d_gene: TRBD1
abundance: NA

CDR3aa: CASSEWTGTNGYTF
CDR3nt: TGTGCCAGCAGTGAATGGACAGGGACGAATGGCTACACCTTC
v_gene: TRBV25-1
j_gene: TRBJ1-2
d_gene: TRBD1
abundance: NA

CDR3aa: CSASTSYEQSYEQYF
CDR3nt: TGCAGTGCTAGTACGAGCTACGAGCAGTCCTACGAGCAGTACTTC
v_gene: TRBV20-1
j_gene: TRBJ2-7
d_gene: NA
abundance: NA

CDR3aa: CSVRAGHEQFF
CDR3nt: TGCAGTGTTCGGGCAGGTCATGAGCAGTTCTTC
v_gene: TRBV20-1
j_gene: TRBJ2-1
d_gene: NA
abundance: many

CDR3aa: CSARGTGSSYNSPLHF
CDR3nt: TGCAGTGCTAGGGGGACAGGGAGCTCCTATAATTCACCCCTCCACTTT
v_gene: TRBV20-1
j_gene: TRBJ1-6
d_gene: TRBD1
abundance: NA

CDR3aa: CASSTGDRGGDEQYF
CDR3nt: TGTGCCAGCAGCACAGGGGACAGGGGTGGCGACGAGCAGTACTTC
v_gene: TRBV9
j_gene: TRBJ2-7
d_gene: TRBD1
abundance: NA

CDR3aa: CASRQLAGGSTDTQYF
CDR3nt: TGTGCCAGTAGACAACTAGCGGGGGGGAGCACAGATACGCAGTATTTT
v_gene: TRBV10-3
j_gene: TRBJ2-3
d_gene: TRBD2
abundance: few

CDR3aa: CSARGLAGYTFF
CDR3nt: TGCAGTGCTAGGGGCCTCGCTGGCTATACTTTCTTT
v_gene: TRBV20-1
j_gene: TRBJ1-1
d_gene: NA
abundance: NA

CDR3aa: CAISINRGSNTEAFF
CDR3nt: TGTGCCATCAGTATCAACAGGGGTTCGAACACTGAAGCTTTCTTT
v_gene: TRBV12-3/TRBV12-4
j_gene: TRBJ1-1
d_gene: TRBD1
abundance: NA

CDR3aa: CASSFGLAGDDEQVLTF
CDR3nt: TGTGCCAGCAGCTTCGGACTAGCGGGGGATGACGAGCAGGTCCTGACTTTC
v_gene: TRBV7-8
j_gene: TRBJ2-6
d_gene: TRBD2
abundance: once

CDR3aa: CASSSEQGYDGYTF
CDR3nt: TGTGCCAGCAGCTCAGAACAGGGTTACGATGGCTACACCTTC
v_gene: TRBV7-2
j_gene: TRBJ1-2
d_gene: NA
abundance: many

CDR3aa: CASRHGQDGYTF
CDR3nt: TGTGCCAGCAGACACGGACAGGATGGCTACACCTTC
v_gene: TRBV6-1
j_gene: TRBJ1-2
d_gene: TRBD1
abundance: NA

CDR3aa: CSALHRDTSTF
CDR3nt: TGCAGTGCCCTACACCGGGACACCAGCACCTTC
v_gene: TRBV20-1
j_gene: TRBJ1-2
d_gene: NA
abundance: NA

CDR3aa: CASSLDRQGVVVAFF
CDR3nt: TGTGCCAGCAGCTTAGATCGCCAGGGGGTGGTGGTAGCTTTCTTT
v_gene: TRBV7-8
j_gene: TRBJ1-1
d_gene: TRBD1
abundance: few

CDR3aa: CASSYGTSYYGYTF
CDR3nt: TGTGCCAGTAGTTACGGGACATCTTATTATGGCTACACCTTC
v_gene: TRBV19
j_gene: TRBJ1-2
d_gene: NA
abundance: NA

CDR3aa: CASSLGTGGEDQPQHF
CDR3nt: TGCGCCAGCAGCTTAGGGACAGGGGGTGAAGATCAGCCCCAGCATTTT
v_gene: TRBV5-1
j_gene: TRBJ1-5
d_gene: TRBD1
abundance: NA

CDR3aa: CSAIPSPDSNQPQHF
CDR3nt: TGCAGTGCTATTCCATCCCCGGATAGCAATCAGCCCCAGCATTTT
v_gene: TRBV20-1
j_gene: TRBJ1-5
d_gene: NA
abundance: once

CDR3aa: CASTCEGAGHPRYF
CDR3nt: TGTGCCAGCACCTGCGAGGGGGCCGGCCATCCCCGGTATTTT
v_gene: TRBV7-3
j_gene: TRBJ1-5
d_gene: TRBD1
abundance: NA

CDR3aa: CASSARGVQETQYF
CDR3nt: TGTGCCAGCAGTGCTCGGGGTGTCCAAGAGACCCAGTACTTC
v_gene: TRBV2
j_gene: TRBJ2-5
d_gene: NA
abundance: NA

CDR3aa: CASRPGLASEQYF
CDR3nt: TGTGCTAGCCGCCCGGGACTAGCCTCCGAGCAGTACTTC
v_gene: TRBV7-7
j_gene: TRBJ2-7
d_gene: TRBD2
abundance: NA

CDR3aa: CATSRTEDEKLFF
CDR3nt: TGTGCCACCAGCAGAACAGAAGATGAAAAACTGTTTTTT
v_gene: TRBV15
j_gene: TRBJ1-4
d_gene: NA
abundance: many

CDR3aa: CSARGPLATNQPQHF
CDR3nt: TGCAGTGCTAGAGGGCCCCTTGCTACCAATCAGCCCCAGCATTTT
v_gene: TRBV20-1
j_gene: TRBJ1-5
d_gene: NA
abundance: NA

CDR3aa: CASSRDGTQQPQHF
CDR3nt: TGTGCCAGCAGTCGAGACGGCACTCAGCAGCCCCAGCATTTT
v_gene: TRBV5-1
j_gene: TRBJ1-5
d_gene: NA
abundance: NA

CDR3aa: CASSQVNEKLFF
CDR3nt: TGTGCCAGCAGCCAAGTGAACGAAAAACTGTTTTTT
v_gene: TRBV4-2
j_gene: TRBJ1-4
d_gene: NA
abundance: many

CDR3aa: CASSPLRNTQYF
CDR3nt: TGCGCCAGCAGCCCGTTGAGGAATACGCAGTATTTT
v_gene: TRBV7-9
j_gene: TRBJ2-3
d_gene: NA
abundance: few

CDR3aa: CASSLGAGSDGYPF
CDR3nt: TGTGCCAGCAGCTTAGGGGCGGGCAGTGATGGCTACCCCTTC
v_gene: TRBV7-6
j_gene: TRBJ1-2
d_gene: NA
abundance: NA

CDR3aa: CSLPGSGSYEQCF
CDR3nt: TGCAGCCTTCCAGGGTCGGGTTCATACGAGCAGTGCTTC
v_gene: TRBV20-1
j_gene: TRBJ2-7
d_gene: NA
abundance: many

CDR3aa: CASSLEGGDSHQHF
CDR3nt: TGTGCCAGCAGCTTAGAGGGAGGGGACTCTCACCAGCATTTT
v_gene: TRBV7-9
j_gene: TRBJ1-5
d_gene: NA
abundance: NA